Shown below are 8 T cell receptor beta chains from a single sample sequenced in a study of post-analysis software for immune sequencing data. General study points: With TRBV5-6, TRBV5-1 and TRBV20-1 included, about five TRBV segments were more frequent in patients than in controls.

The library was made from cDNA and included unique molecular identifiers. TCRdb reprocessed the PCR reads via MiXCR and lists one record per CDR3 protein. The repertoire consists of some 450,000 distinct CDR3 sequences, with roughly 45% occurring once and the leading ten covering around 10%. No antigen is known for these receptors. The source material was blood. Receptor source: a girl aged 5-17 years with multiple sclerosis.

The V call is TRBV18, the J call TRBJ2-5, with 12 bases that match TRBD2. CDR3 size: 17 residues. Germline V CDR1 and CDR2: KGHSH, LQKENI. The V gene end was trimmed by 3 bases and the J gene end by 4 bases; junction bases not matched to a gene: 9. CDR3 DNA: TGTGCCAGCTCACCTTTGCAAGTGACTAGCGGGAGAGAGACCCAGTACTTC. Translation: CASSPLQVTSGRETQYF.

The V gene is TRBV7-9, the J gene TRBJ2-1, with D possibly called TRBD1 or TRBD2 (5 bases each). The V and J ends lost 3 bases and 6 bases respectively, with 15 bases between them. The CDR3 length is 15 residues. In germline, CDR1 is SEHNR, CDR2 FQNEAQ (reference sequence). CDR3: CASSFGLTGRNEQFF. The CDR3 bases are TGTGCCAGCAGCTTTGGACTGACGGGGCGCAATGAGCAGTTCTTC.

V usage is TRBV27 and J usage is TRBJ2-7, with no clear D. Deletions cut 3 bases from V and 3 bases from J, with 24 bases between. Germline CDR1 reads MNHEY; CDR2 reads SMNVEV (reference sequence). The CDR3 is 18 residues long. CDR3 loop: CASSFFMSGPNNYYEQYF. For the CDR3, the DNA is TGTGCCAGCAGTTTTTTCATGAGTGGGCCGAACAATTACTACGAGCAGTACTTC.

This clonotype appeared many times. V is TRBV9 and J is TRBJ2-5; the D is unclear. This CDR3 has 14 residues. V lost 0 bases and J lost 5, with 11 bases in between. Per germline, CDR1 SGDLS and CDR2 YYNGEE. The CDR3 region is CASSVASERETQYF. The CDR3 DNA reads TGTGCCAGCAGCGTAGCTTCGGAGAGGGAGACCCAGTACTTC.

This rearrangement joins TRBV5-1 to TRBJ1-2; D perhaps matches TRBD1 (5 bases). CDR3 length: 16 residues. V lost 4 bases and J lost 1, with 17 bases in between. The germline V gene encodes CDR1 SGHRS and CDR2 YFSETQ. The CDR3 region has the DNA TGCGCCAGCAGCGCACGACAGAATCCTAGTAACTATGGCTACACCTTC. It encodes CASSARQNPSNYGYTF.

The rearrangement joins TRBV21-1 to TRBJ2-7; the D call TRBD2 from the table was never checked on the DNA. TRBV21-1 is an annotated pseudogene. The CDR3 has 15 residues. The CDR3 loop is CASASRGASSYEQYF. CDR3 nucleotides: TGTGCCAGCGCAAGCCGGGGGGCCAGCTCCTACGAGCAGTACTTC.

This clonotype has just a few counts. This chain uses TRBV7-2 with TRBJ1-5; D ambiguous. V lost 1 base to trimming and J lost 3 bases, with 10 bases between them. The germline gives CDR1 SGHTA, CDR2 FQGNSA. The CDR3 sequence is 15 residues long. The CDR3: CASSLVPVPNQPQHF. As DNA, the CDR3 is TGTGCCAGCAGCTTAGTCCCGGTACCCAATCAGCCCCAGCATTTT.

This clonotype appeared a few times. The chain joins TRBV4-1 to TRBJ2-1; 10 bases align to TRBD2. Germline trimming cut 3 bases from V and 4 bases from J; bases unmatched to any gene: 6. This CDR3 region has 16 residues. Germline V gene lookup returns CDR1 MGHRA and CDR2 YSYEKL. CDR3 amino acids: CASSQAGLAIYNEQFF. In nucleotides, the CDR3 is TGCGCCAGCAGCCAGGCGGGACTAGCGATTTACAATGAGCAGTTCTTC.